This TCR beta chain was sequenced for a study of cytomegalovirus exposure and HLA in healthy donors. The PCR made use of 60 Vbeta and 13 Jbeta primers. Profiled with immunoSEQ multiplex PCR; TCRdb holds only in-frame clones, not every one. Among about 220,000 clones, about 75% were seen once, and the ten largest hold 1.5% to 2%. The CDR3 contains 11 residues. Germline V gene data show CDR1 as SNHLY and CDR2 as FYNNEI. Trimming at V came to 10 bases and at J to 11 bases, leaving 9 bases not matched to a gene. V and J are TRBV2 and TRBJ2-3; 7 bases agree with TRBD2. The sequencing sample was made of PBMCs. This TCR derives from a male donor in good health and CMV-seronegative. The CDR3 coding sequence is TGTGCCATAGACGAGGGGACTAAGCAGTATTTT. It specifies CAIDEGTKQYF.